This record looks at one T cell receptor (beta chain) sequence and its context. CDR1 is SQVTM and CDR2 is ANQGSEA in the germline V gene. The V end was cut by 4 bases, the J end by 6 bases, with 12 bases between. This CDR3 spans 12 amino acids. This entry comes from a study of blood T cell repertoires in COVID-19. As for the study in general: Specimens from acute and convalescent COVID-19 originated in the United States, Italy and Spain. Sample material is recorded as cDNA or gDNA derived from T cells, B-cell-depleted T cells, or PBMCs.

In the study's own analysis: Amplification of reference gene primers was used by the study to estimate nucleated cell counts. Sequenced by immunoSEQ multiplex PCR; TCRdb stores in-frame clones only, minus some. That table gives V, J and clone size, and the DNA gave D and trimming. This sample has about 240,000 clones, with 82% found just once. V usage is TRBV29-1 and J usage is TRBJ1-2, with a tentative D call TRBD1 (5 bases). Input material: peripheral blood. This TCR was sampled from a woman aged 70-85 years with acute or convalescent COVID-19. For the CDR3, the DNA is TGCAGCGTTGGGCAGGGCTTGGATGGCTACACCTTC. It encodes CSVGQGLDGYTF.